This entry lists 19 T cell receptor beta chains sequenced from one sample in a study of cytomegalovirus exposure and HLA in healthy donors. The PCR made use of 60 Vbeta and 13 Jbeta primers. The data were produced by immunoSEQ multiplex PCR, yet TCRdb's version contains in-frame clones alone and is incomplete. This table holds 150,000 to 200,000 clones, roughly 80% found once. The sample comprised PBMCs. These TCRs come from a man aged 40-55 years in good health and CMV-seropositive.

The chain has TRBV6-6 and TRBJ1-5; D possibly corresponds to TRBD1 (5 bases). Between the trimmed V and J ends, which lost 8 bases and 4 bases, there was a span of 9 bases. CDR1 is MNHNY and CDR2 is SVGAGI in the germline V gene (reference sequence). The CDR3 length is 12 residues. CDR3 in amino acids: CASGQGNQPQHF. The DNA for the CDR3 is TGTGCCAGCGGGCAGGGAAATCAGCCCCAGCATTTT.

The chain joins TRBV5-6 to TRBJ2-3; D is undetermined. Looked up from germline, CDR1 is SGHDT and CDR2 is YYEEEE. The CDR3 is 17 amino acids. With 6 bases removed from V and 4 bases from J, the gap between germline ends came to 24 bases. CDR3 residues: CASTKTALQLRADTQYF. In DNA form, the CDR3 reads TGTGCCAGCACCAAGACGGCCCTCCAGCTTCGGGCAGATACGCAGTATTTT.

J is TRBJ2-1 and V is TRBV6-4, with 13 bases aligning to TRBD2. The V and J ends lost 6 bases and 14 bases, in that order; junction bases with no gene match: 7. CDR1 and CDR2 (germline): MRHNA, SNTAGT. The CDR3 contains 13 residues. DNA for the CDR3: TGTGCCAGCAGCACTAGCGGGGGGGCCGACAAGTTCTTC. Its protein product is CASSTSGGADKFF.

The chain is built from TRBV27 and TRBJ2-7; D gene ambiguous. V was shortened by 8 bases and J by 4 bases, with 12 bases between the two germline ends. The CDR3 loop spans 12 amino acids. CDR1 is MNHEY, CDR2 SMNVEV, per germline (reference sequence). The CDR3 here is CASGDNRYEQYF. The CDR3 region has the DNA TGTGCCAGCGGAGATAATCGGTACGAGCAGTACTTC.

The rearrangement uses TRBV19 and TRBJ1-2; 8 positions match TRBD1. The CDR3 spans 19 residues. Per the germline V gene, CDR1 is LNHDA and CDR2 is SQIVND (reference sequence). The trim removed 3 bases at V and 2 bases at J, leaving 17 bases unmatched. Here the CDR3 DNA reads TGTGCCAGTAGTATTCGACTGGGGACAGGCTTAACTTCCAACTATGGCTACACCTTC. Translated: CASSIRLGTGLTSNYGYTF. Combining the CDR3 with reference TRBV19 and TRBJ1-2 gives the whole variable domain DGGITQSPKYLFRKEGQNVTLSCEQNLNHDAMYWYRQDPGQGLRLIYYSQIVNDFQKGDIAEGYSVSREKKESFPLTVTSAQKNPTAFYLCASSIRLGTGLTSNYGYTFGSGTRLTVV.

The chain recombines TRBV6-1 with TRBJ2-5, with 7 bases that match TRBD1. The CDR3 sequence is 13 residues long. Losses at the gene ends were 5 bases for V and 2 bases for J; bases not matched to a gene: 2. Per the germline V gene, CDR1 is MNHNS and CDR2 is SASEGT. The CDR3 DNA follows: TGTGCCAGCAGTATGGACAGGCAAGAGACCCAGTACTTC. It is translated as CASSMDRQETQYF.

This clone was observed a handful of times. The V gene is TRBV2, the J gene TRBJ1-1, with a possible D match to TRBD1 (5 bases). V dropped 3 bases and J dropped 4 bases, with 27 bases sitting between them. The germline V gene encodes CDR1 SNHLY and CDR2 FYNNEI. This CDR3 is built from 19 residues. DNA of the CDR3: TGTGCCAGCAGTGAGGGCTACACGGGGGGGGACGTGGTGAGCACTGAAGCTTTCTTT. This gives the protein CASSEGYTGGDVVSTEAFF.

The gene calls are TRBV5-1 and TRBJ2-7; 7 nucleotides line up with TRBD1. CDR1 SGHRS and CDR2 YFSETQ come from the germline V gene. The CDR3 sequence is 14 residues long. With 4 bases clipped from V and 6 bases from J, the junction kept 10 bases outside the gene matches. CDR3: CASSPYDRVGEQYF. The CDR3 DNA sequence: TGCGCCAGCAGCCCCTACGACAGGGTTGGCGAGCAGTACTTC.

Points on this clone: A read error may account for a junction end that differs from germline. The genes are TRBV7-7 and TRBJ2-2; tentative D call: TRBD1 (6 bases). The CDR3 is 14 amino acids. Germline V CDR1 and CDR2: SSHAT, FNYEAQ (reference sequence). The CDR3 bases are TGTGCTAGCAGCCTGGACAGCCCCACCGGGGAGCTGTTTTTT. This translates into CASSLDSPTGELFF.

The chain links TRBV5-4 to TRBJ2-1, with 8 bases matching TRBD2. Germline trimming cut 4 bases from V and 6 bases from J; bases unmatched to any gene: 12. Germline-derived CDR1 and CDR2 are SGHNT and YYREEE (reference sequence). This CDR3 is 16 amino acids long. The CDR3 sequence is CASSRGGGGPSNEQFF. The DNA for the CDR3 is TGTGCCAGCAGCCGGGGGGGCGGGGGGCCATCCAATGAGCAGTTCTTC.

The chain is built from TRBV6-1 and TRBJ2-7; TRBD1 matches 8 bases. Germline loops: CDR1 MNHNS, CDR2 SASEGT. Trimming cost V 5 bases and J 3 bases; bases outside gene matches: 3. CDR3 length: 13 amino acids. CDR3 nucleotides: TGTGCCAGCAGTCGGACAGGGAGCTACGAGCAGTACTTC. Its translation: CASSRTGSYEQYF.

This clone was recorded a few times. The J gene is TRBJ1-2, the V gene TRBV11-1, with TRBD1 as a possible D gene (6 bases). The CDR3 spans 15 residues. Germline V gene lookup returns CDR1 SGHAT and CDR2 FQDESV (reference sequence). V shed 1 base and J shed 5 bases, with 14 bases lying between them. CDR3 sequence (DNA): TGTGCCAGCAGCTTAGGGACCCGGGACATGTATGGCTACACCTTC. Residues: CASSLGTRDMYGYTF. Based on the CDR3 plus reference TRBV11-1 and TRBJ1-2, the full variable domain is EAEVAQSPRYKITEKSQAVAFWCDPISGHATLYWYRQILGQGPELLVQFQDESVVDDSQLPKDRFSAERLKGVDSTLKIQPAELGDSAMYLCASSLGTRDMYGYTFGSGTRLTVV.

The CDR3 reads CASGRQGDNEKLFF. The CDR3 nucleotides are TGTGCCAGCGGACGACAGGGTGATAATGAAAAACTGTTTTTT. The chain is built from TRBV5-6 and TRBJ1-4; 7 positions agree with TRBD1. Per germline, CDR1 SGHDT and CDR2 YYEEEE. With V trimmed by 7 bases and J by 4 bases, 7 bases remained unmatched. CDR3 size: 14 residues. Variable domain in full (rest from reference TRBV5-6 and TRBJ1-4): DAGVTQSPTHLIKTRGQQVTLRCSPKSGHDTVSWYQQALGQGPQFIFQYYEEEERQRGNFPDRFSGHQFPNYSSELNVNALLLGDSALYLCASGRQGDNEKLFFGSGTQLSVL.

This clone was seen just once. Written as DNA, the CDR3 is TGTGCCATCCGTTTCCAGGGGTCCTCCCCGTGGTTCTACGAGCAGTACTTC. This translates into CAIRFQGSSPWFYEQYF. The chain carries TRBV10-3 and TRBJ2-7; D is possibly TRBD1 (6 bases). With 8 bases removed from V and 3 bases from J, the gap between germline ends came to 26 bases. From germline, CDR1 is ENHRY and CDR2 SYGVKD. The CDR3 totals 17 residues.

This sequence joins TRBV7-3 and TRBJ2-3, with 9 nucleotides matching TRBD2. Germline CDR1 is SGHTA and CDR2 is FQGTGA. The ends lost 6 bases at V and 6 bases at J; junction bases unmatched: 10. The CDR3 sequence is 15 residues long. The CDR3 region has the DNA TGTGCCAGCAGTTTAGGGGCGGGGGGGCCGGATACGCAGTATTTT. This encodes CASSLGAGGPDTQYF.

The sample holds a few counts of this clone. This chain links TRBV6-5 with TRBJ2-2; the D gene is possibly TRBD2 (6 bases). Germline-derived CDR1 and CDR2 are MNHEY and SVGAGI. Trimming took 5 bases from V and 10 from J, leaving 14 bases between them. The CDR3 is made up of 13 amino acids. CDR3 in amino acids: CASSTGLEVELFF. Here the CDR3 DNA reads TGTGCCAGCAGTACGGGACTCGAAGTGGAGCTGTTTTTT.

V is TRBV4-3 and J is TRBJ2-7, with D maybe TRBD2 (5 bases). V was clipped by 0 bases and J by 4 bases, with 13 bases between them. The CDR3 loop spans 15 amino acids. Germline assignment: CDR1 LGHNA and CDR2 YSLEER. In DNA, the CDR3 is TGCGCCAGCAGCCAAGATGATAAGGGAGCATACGAGCAGTACTTC. It encodes CASSQDDKGAYEQYF.

The chain has TRBV7-3 and TRBJ2-7; 8 positions match TRBD2. Unmatched junction bases numbered 4, after V lost 3 bases and J lost 3 bases. Germline CDR1 is SGHTA and CDR2 is FQGTGA. CDR3 length: 14 residues. CDR3 sequence: CASSFSGGNYEQYF. The DNA of the CDR3 is TGTGCCAGCAGCTTCAGCGGGGGCAACTACGAGCAGTACTTC.

This chain uses TRBV30 with TRBJ1-5, with a tentative D call TRBD1 (5 bases). The CDR3 runs 15 residues. Germline CDR1 is GTSNPN and CDR2 is SVGIG (reference sequence). Trimming left V 3 bases short and J 2 bases short, with 14 bases between. DNA for the CDR3: TGTGCCTGGAGAGCGGGGACCTGGGGCAATCAGCCCCAGCATTTT. Translation gives CAWRAGTWGNQPQHF. Full variable domain (remainder filled in from reference TRBV30 and TRBJ1-5): SQTIHQWPATLVQPVGSPLSLECTVEGTSNPNLYWYRQAAGRGLQLLFYSVGIGQISSEVPQNLSASRPQDRQFILSSKKLLLSDSGFYLCAWRAGTWGNQPQHFGDGTRLSIL.